These T cell receptor beta chains were read from a single sample in a study of PD-L1 blockade in urothelial cancer. Profiled with immunoSEQ multiplex PCR; TCRdb holds only in-frame clones, not every one. Of roughly 56,000 clones detected, over 70% appear once; the ten largest clones hold 3.5% to 4.5%. The input for sequencing was PBMCs, taken around atezolizumab (anti-PD-L1) treatment. The receptors were gathered from a man aged 65 to 79 with urothelial cancer. Each CDR3 is given with its conserved first and last residue. Fields, in order: J gene, V gene, CDR3 protein.

j_gene: TRBJ2-1; v_gene: TRBV6-5; CDR3aa: CASSYDRVDEQFF
j_gene: TRBJ1-1; v_gene: TRBV19; CDR3aa: CASSLGRNTEAFF
j_gene: TRBJ2-3; v_gene: TRBV7-2; CDR3aa: CASSLNPSGTDTQYF
j_gene: TRBJ2-7; v_gene: TRBV28; CDR3aa: CASSAPWREKDEQYF
j_gene: TRBJ2-1; v_gene: TRBV4-2; CDR3aa: CASSQEGTVINEQFF
j_gene: TRBJ2-7; v_gene: TRBV7-2; CDR3aa: CASSPGTGALEQYF
j_gene: TRBJ2-1; v_gene: TRBV7-9; CDR3aa: CASSGQGAYNEQFF
j_gene: TRBJ2-7; v_gene: TRBV2; CDR3aa: CASRETSVAYEQYF
j_gene: TRBJ1-5; v_gene: TRBV2; CDR3aa: CASSDYRARQPQHF
j_gene: TRBJ2-3; v_gene: TRBV19; CDR3aa: CASTSAGSTDTQYF
j_gene: TRBJ2-3; v_gene: TRBV19; CDR3aa: CASNSGTPDTQYF
j_gene: TRBJ2-7; v_gene: TRBV11-2; CDR3aa: CASSFSSGRHEQYF
j_gene: TRBJ1-1; v_gene: TRBV10-3; CDR3aa: CAISYRTNTEAFF
j_gene: TRBJ1-1; v_gene: TRBV5-1; CDR3aa: CASKVTGGLNTEAFF
j_gene: TRBJ2-7; v_gene: TRBV10-3; CDR3aa: CAISWGQGSYEQYF
j_gene: TRBJ2-5; v_gene: TRBV19; CDR3aa: CASSIGTGVRETQYF
j_gene: TRBJ1-2; v_gene: TRBV28; CDR3aa: CASTRQGRDGYTF
j_gene: TRBJ2-3; v_gene: TRBV15; CDR3aa: CATTPLAGLGTDTQYF
j_gene: TRBJ2-7; v_gene: TRBV5-4; CDR3aa: CASSEVSGFAYEQYF
j_gene: TRBJ1-1; v_gene: TRBV30; CDR3aa: CAWSGHPEIEAFF
j_gene: TRBJ2-7; v_gene: TRBV19; CDR3aa: CASSIGGRQYF
j_gene: TRBJ2-2; v_gene: TRBV27; CDR3aa: CASIHRVTGELFF
j_gene: TRBJ2-3; v_gene: TRBV2; CDR3aa: CASSFLIGTDTQYF
j_gene: TRBJ2-7; v_gene: TRBV27; CDR3aa: CASRHFPAGAPYEQYF
j_gene: TRBJ2-7; v_gene: TRBV10-3; CDR3aa: CAISGDRFQDEQYF
j_gene: TRBJ2-4; v_gene: TRBV6-1; CDR3aa: CASIEDYGGENIQYF
j_gene: TRBJ2-1; v_gene: TRBV19; CDR3aa: CASSGAEASYNEQFF
j_gene: TRBJ2-5; v_gene: TRBV6-6; CDR3aa: CASSYSQGGSETQYF
j_gene: TRBJ1-2; v_gene: TRBV5-5; CDR3aa: CASSGLRTANYGYTF
j_gene: TRBJ1-2; v_gene: TRBV30; CDR3aa: CAWQNLGGPGYGYTF
j_gene: TRBJ2-3; v_gene: TRBV7-9; CDR3aa: CASSRQGAEDTQYF
j_gene: TRBJ2-1; v_gene: TRBV9; CDR3aa: CASSSITTGGSEQFF
j_gene: TRBJ1-1; v_gene: TRBV19; CDR3aa: CASSSRDSPRNTEAFF
j_gene: TRBJ2-7; v_gene: TRBV10-3; CDR3aa: CASRTGRSYEQYF
j_gene: TRBJ2-3; v_gene: TRBV25-1; CDR3aa: CASSELGAGGTDTQYF
j_gene: TRBJ2-5; v_gene: TRBV7-9; CDR3aa: CASSLRGTGGETQYF